This T cell receptor (beta chain) was obtained from a study of blood T cell repertoires in COVID-19. At the level of the study: Some COVID-19 samples were acute and others convalescent; all came from the United States, Italy and Spain. The analysed material was cDNA or gDNA that came from T cells, B-cell-depleted T cells, or PBMCs.

In the original processing: Nucleated cell counts were estimated from reference gene primer amplification. Sequencing was performed with immunoSEQ multiplex PCR; in TCRdb, only in-frame clones are kept and a portion is missing. The DNA gave D and trimming, while V, J and clone size come from that table. The profile covers under 250,000 clones, with just over 85% appearing a single time and around 10% taken by the ten largest. Looked up from germline, CDR1 is MDHEN and CDR2 is SYDVKM. Trimming removed 7 bases from V and 9 bases from J; junction bases left unmatched: 15. The CDR3 is 15 residues long. What was sequenced was peripheral blood. The TCR sequence derives from a man aged 45-60 years with COVID-19, enrolled during active disease. The chain uses TRBV28 and TRBJ2-1; 7 bases agree with TRBD2. The CDR3 DNA reads as TGTGCCAGCACCCAGACTAGCTCCAATAGGGGTGAGCAGTTCTTC. It translates to CASTQTSSNRGEQFF.